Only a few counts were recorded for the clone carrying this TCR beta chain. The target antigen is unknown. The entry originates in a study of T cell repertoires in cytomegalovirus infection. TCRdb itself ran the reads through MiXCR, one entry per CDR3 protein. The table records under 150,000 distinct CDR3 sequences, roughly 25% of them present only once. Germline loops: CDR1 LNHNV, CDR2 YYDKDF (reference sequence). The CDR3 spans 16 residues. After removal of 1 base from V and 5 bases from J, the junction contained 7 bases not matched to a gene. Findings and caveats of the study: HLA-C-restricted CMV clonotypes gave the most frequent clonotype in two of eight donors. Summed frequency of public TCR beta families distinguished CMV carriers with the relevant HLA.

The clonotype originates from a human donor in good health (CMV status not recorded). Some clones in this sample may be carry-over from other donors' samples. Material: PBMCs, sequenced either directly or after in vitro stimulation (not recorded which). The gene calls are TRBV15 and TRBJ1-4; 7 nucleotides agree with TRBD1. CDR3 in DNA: TGTGCCACCAGCAGAGGCGCGGAGACAGGGAATGAAAAACTGTTTTTT. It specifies CATSRGAETGNEKLFF.